This T cell receptor (beta chain) came from a study of beta chain features in type 1 diabetes. CDR3 size: 16 residues. The germline V gene has CDR1 SGHRS and CDR2 YFSETQ. Between the trimmed V and J ends, which lost 0 bases and 1 base, there was a span of 13 bases. All of the isolated RNA was reverse transcribed, so expressed TCRB transcripts were sequenced. Using immunoSEQ multiplex PCR, the repertoire was profiled, and TCRdb retains in-frame clones only, with some absent. This sample has some 140,000 clones, with 9.2% found just once. This receptor was obtained from a man between 18 and 35 years old in good health. What was sequenced was central memory CD4+ T cells from blood. The V gene is TRBV5-1, the J gene TRBJ1-1, with a weak D call TRBD1 (6 bases). CDR3 in DNA: TGCGCCAGCAGCTTGGGGCCAGGGGACGCGAACACTGAAGCTTTCTTT. Its protein product is CASSLGPGDANTEAFF.